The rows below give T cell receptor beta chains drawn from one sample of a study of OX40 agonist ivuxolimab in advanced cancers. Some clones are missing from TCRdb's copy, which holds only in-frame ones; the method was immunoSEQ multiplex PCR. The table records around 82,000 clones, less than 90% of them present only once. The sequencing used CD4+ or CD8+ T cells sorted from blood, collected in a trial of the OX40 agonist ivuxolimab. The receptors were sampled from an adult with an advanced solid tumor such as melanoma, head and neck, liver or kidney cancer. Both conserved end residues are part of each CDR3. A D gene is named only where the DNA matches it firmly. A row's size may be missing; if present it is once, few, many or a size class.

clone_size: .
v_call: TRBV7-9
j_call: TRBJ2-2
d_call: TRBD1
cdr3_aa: CASLGGGPTGELFF
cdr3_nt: TGTGCCAGCCTAGGGGGCGGCCCCACCGGGGAGCTGTTTTTT

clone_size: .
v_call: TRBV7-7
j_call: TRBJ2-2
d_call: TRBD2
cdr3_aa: CASSLAAGDRAGELFF
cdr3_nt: TGTGCTAGCAGCTTAGCGGCGGGAGATAGGGCCGGGGAGCTGTTTTTT

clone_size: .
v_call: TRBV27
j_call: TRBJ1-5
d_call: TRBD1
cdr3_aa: CASSLSTGKQPQHF
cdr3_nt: TGTGCCAGCAGTTTATCGACAGGGAAACAGCCCCAGCATTTT

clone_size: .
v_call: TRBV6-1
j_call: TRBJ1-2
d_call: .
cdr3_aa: CASSEAAAALYGYTF
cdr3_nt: TGTGCCAGCAGTGAAGCGGCGGCGGCGCTCTATGGCTACACCTTC

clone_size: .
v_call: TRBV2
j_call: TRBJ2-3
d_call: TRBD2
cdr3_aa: CASTGLARYGTDTQYF
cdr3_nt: TGTGCCAGCACGGGACTAGCGCGATACGGCACAGATACGCAGTATTTT

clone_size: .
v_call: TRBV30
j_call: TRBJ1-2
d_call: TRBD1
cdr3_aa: CAWSVGRGWQTEGYTF
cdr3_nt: TGTGCCTGGAGTGTGGGCAGGGGGTGGCAAACCGAGGGCTACACCTTC

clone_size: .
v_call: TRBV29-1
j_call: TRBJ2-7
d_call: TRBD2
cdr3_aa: CSVEALLAGGLYEQYF
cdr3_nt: TGCAGCGTTGAAGCCCTTCTAGCGGGAGGCCTCTACGAGCAGTACTTC

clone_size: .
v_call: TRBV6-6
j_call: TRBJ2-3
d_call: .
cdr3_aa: CASSPTTDTQYF
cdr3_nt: TGTGCCAGCAGCCCCACAACAGATACGCAGTATTTT

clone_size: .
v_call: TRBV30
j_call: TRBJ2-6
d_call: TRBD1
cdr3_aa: CAWTGGFGSGANVLTF
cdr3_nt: TGTGCCTGGACAGGGGGTTTCGGGTCTGGGGCCAACGTCCTGACTTTC

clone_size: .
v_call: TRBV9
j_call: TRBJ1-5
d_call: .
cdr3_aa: CASSVGGSNQPQHF
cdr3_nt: TGTGCCAGCAGCGTGGGGGGATCCAATCAGCCCCAGCATTTT

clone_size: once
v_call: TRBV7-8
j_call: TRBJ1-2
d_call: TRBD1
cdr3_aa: CASSVGTGGYGYTF
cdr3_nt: TGTGCCAGCAGCGTAGGGACAGGGGGCTATGGCTACACCTTC

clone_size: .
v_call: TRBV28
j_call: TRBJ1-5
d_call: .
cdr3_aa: CASSFRGVGQPQHF
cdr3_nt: TGTGCCAGCAGTTTCCGGGGTGTAGGTCAGCCCCAGCATTTT

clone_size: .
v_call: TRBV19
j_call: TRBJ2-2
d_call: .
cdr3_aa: CASSRGGLGELFF
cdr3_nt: TGTGCCAGTAGCAGGGGGGGTCTTGGGGAGCTGTTTTTT

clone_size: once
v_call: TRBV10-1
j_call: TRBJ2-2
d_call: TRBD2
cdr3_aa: CASSERGRGRSGELFF
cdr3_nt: TGCGCCAGCAGTGAGAGGGGCCGCGGGAGAAGCGGGGAGCTGTTTTTT

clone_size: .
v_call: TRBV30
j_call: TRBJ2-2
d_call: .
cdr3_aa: CAWRGKGVGTGELFF
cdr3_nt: TGTGCCTGGAGGGGGAAGGGGGTAGGGACCGGGGAGCTGTTTTTT

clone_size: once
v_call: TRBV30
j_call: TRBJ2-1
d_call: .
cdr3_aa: CACSAQGRNEQFF
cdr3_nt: TGTGCCTGCTCTGCGCAGGGGCGGAATGAGCAGTTCTTC

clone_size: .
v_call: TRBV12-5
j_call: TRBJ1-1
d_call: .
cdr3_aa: CASGFGRRNTEAFF
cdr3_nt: TGTGCTAGTGGTTTCGGAAGGCGGAACACTGAAGCTTTCTTT

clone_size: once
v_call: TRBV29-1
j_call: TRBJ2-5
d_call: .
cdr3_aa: CSVVGEEETQYF
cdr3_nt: TGCAGCGTTGTAGGCGAAGAAGAGACCCAGTACTTC

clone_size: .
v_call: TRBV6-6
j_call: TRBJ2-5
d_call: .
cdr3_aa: CASSYMAVRETQYF
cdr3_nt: TGTGCCAGCAGTTACATGGCTGTCCGGGAGACCCAGTACTTC

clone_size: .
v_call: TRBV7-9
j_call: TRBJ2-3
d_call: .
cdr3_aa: CASSYTLTDTQYF
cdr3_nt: TGTGCCAGCAGCTATACTCTCACAGATACGCAGTATTTT

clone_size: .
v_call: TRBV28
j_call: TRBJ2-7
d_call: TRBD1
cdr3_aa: CASSQGADRGYEQYF
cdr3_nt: TGTGCCAGCAGTCAAGGGGCGGACAGGGGTTATGAGCAGTACTTC

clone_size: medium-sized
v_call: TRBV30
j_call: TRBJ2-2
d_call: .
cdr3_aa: CAWTKMGLALTGELFF
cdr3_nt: TGTGCCTGGACCAAAATGGGGCTAGCCTTAACCGGGGAGCTGTTTTTT

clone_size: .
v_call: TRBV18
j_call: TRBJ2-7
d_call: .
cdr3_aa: CASSPSREGSYEQYF
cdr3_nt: TGTGCCAGCTCACCATCGCGGGAAGGCTCCTACGAGCAGTACTTC

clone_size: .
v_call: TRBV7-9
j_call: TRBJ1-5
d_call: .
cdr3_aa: CASSPPGKLSQPQHF
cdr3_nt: TGTGCCAGCAGCCCCCCCGGAAAACTTAGTCAGCCCCAGCATTTT

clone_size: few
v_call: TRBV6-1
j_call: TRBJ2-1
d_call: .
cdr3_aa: CASSDYAGEQFF
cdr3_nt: TGTGCCAGCAGTGACTATGCGGGTGAGCAGTTCTTC

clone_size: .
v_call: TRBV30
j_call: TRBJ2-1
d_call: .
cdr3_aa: CAWSPRSDYNEQFF
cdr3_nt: TGTGCCTGGAGTCCCCGTTCGGACTACAATGAGCAGTTCTTC

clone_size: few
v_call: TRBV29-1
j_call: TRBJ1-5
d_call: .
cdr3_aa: CSVGNQPQHF
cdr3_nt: TGCAGCGTTGGCAATCAGCCCCAGCATTTT

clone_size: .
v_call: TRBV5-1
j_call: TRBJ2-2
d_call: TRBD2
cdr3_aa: CASSSGGGGPGELFF
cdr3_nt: TGCGCCAGCAGCTCTGGCGGGGGAGGGCCCGGGGAGCTGTTTTTT

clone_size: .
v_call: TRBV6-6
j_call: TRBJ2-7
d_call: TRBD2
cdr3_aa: CASSYGRERSYEQYF
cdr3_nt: TGTGCCAGCAGTTACGGGCGGGAGCGCTCCTACGAGCAGTACTTC

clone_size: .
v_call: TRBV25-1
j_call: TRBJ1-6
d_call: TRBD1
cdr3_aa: CASRSGGDNSPLHF
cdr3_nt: TGTGCCAGTCGGTCAGGGGGCGATAATTCACCCCTCCACTTT

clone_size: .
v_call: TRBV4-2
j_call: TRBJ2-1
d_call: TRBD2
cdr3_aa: CASSQLGLAGGNEQFF
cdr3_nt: TGTGCCAGCAGCCAACTCGGACTAGCGGGGGGCAATGAGCAGTTCTTC

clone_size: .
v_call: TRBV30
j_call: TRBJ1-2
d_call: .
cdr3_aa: CAWGQGSGYTF
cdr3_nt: TGTGCCTGGGGGCAGGGCAGTGGCTACACCTTC

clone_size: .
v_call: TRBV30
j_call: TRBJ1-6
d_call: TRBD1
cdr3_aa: CAWNPGTGVSPLHF
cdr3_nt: TGTGCCTGGAACCCCGGGACAGGGGTCTCACCCCTCCACTTT

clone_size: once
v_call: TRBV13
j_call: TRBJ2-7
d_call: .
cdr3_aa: CASSLFETDAYEQYF
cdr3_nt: TGTGCCAGCAGCTTATTCGAGACAGACGCCTACGAGCAGTACTTC

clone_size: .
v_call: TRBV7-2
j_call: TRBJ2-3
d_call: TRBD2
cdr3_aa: CASSLPQGLGAGDTQYF
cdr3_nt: TGTGCCAGCAGCTTACCGCAGGGACTAGGGGCGGGAGATACGCAGTATTTT

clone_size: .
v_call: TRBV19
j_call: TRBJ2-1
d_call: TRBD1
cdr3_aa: CASSTGQGANEQFF
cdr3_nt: TGTGCCAGTAGTACTGGACAGGGGGCCAATGAGCAGTTCTTC

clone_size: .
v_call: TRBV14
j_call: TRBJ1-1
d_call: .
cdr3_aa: CASSQVGANTEAFF
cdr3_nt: TGTGCCAGCAGCCAGGTTGGTGCGAACACTGAAGCTTTCTTT

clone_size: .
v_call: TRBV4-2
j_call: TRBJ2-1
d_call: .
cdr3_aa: CASSQLATYNEQFF
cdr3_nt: TGTGCCAGCAGCCAACTAGCGACCTACAATGAGCAGTTCTTC

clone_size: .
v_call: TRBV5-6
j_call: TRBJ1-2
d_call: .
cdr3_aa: CASSLANQGTNGYTF
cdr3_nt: TGTGCCAGCAGCTTGGCCAATCAGGGGACGAATGGCTACACCTTC

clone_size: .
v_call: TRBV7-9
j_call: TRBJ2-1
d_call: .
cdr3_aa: CASRGGGSSYNEQFF
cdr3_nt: TGTGCCAGCCGTGGCGGGGGCAGCTCCTACAATGAGCAGTTCTTC

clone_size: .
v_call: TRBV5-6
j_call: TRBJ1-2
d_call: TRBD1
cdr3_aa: CASGAGTVANYGYTF
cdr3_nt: TGTGCCAGCGGGGCCGGGACAGTAGCGAACTATGGCTACACCTTC

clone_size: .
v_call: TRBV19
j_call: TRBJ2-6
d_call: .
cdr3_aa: CASSHDNSGANVLTF
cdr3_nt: TGTGCCAGTAGCCATGACAACTCTGGGGCCAACGTCCTGACTTTC

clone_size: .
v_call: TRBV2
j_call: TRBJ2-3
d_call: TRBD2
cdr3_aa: CASSWGGTDTQYF
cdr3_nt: TGTGCCAGCAGTTGGGGGGGTACAGATACGCAGTATTTT

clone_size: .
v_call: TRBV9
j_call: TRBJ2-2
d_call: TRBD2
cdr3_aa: CASSRGGSTGELFF
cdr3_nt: TGTGCCAGCAGCCGGGGGGGAAGCACCGGGGAGCTGTTTTTT

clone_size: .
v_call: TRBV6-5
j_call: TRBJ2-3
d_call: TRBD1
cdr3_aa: CASSYGQGTDTQYF
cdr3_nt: TGTGCCAGCAGTTATGGACAGGGCACAGATACGCAGTATTTT

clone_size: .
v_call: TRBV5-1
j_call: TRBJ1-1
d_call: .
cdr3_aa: CASSLARGHDTEAFF
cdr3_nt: TGCGCCAGCAGCTTGGCCCGGGGGCACGACACTGAAGCTTTCTTT

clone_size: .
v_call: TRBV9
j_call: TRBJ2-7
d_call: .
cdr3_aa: CASSVYGPEEQYF
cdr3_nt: TGTGCCAGCAGCGTATACGGACCTGAGGAGCAGTACTTC

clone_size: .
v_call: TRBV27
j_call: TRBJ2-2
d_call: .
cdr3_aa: CASMVMEDTGELFF
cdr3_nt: TGTGCCAGCATGGTAATGGAGGACACCGGGGAGCTGTTTTTT

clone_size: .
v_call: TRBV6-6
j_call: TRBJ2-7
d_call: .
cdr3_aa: CASSYLGAASSYEQYF
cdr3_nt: TGTGCCAGCAGTTACCTCGGTGCGGCTAGCTCCTACGAGCAGTACTTC

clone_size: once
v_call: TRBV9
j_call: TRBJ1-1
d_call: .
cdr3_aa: CASSVEDVRNTEAFF
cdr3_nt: TGTGCCAGCAGCGTAGAAGACGTAAGGAACACTGAAGCTTTCTTT

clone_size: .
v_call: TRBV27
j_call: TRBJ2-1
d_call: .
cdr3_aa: CATNTTGAGANEQFF
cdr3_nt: TGTGCCACCAATACTACCGGGGCGGGGGCCAATGAGCAGTTCTTC

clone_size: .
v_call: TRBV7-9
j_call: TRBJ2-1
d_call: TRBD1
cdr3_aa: CASSPERQGESSYNEQFF
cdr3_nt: TGTGCCAGCAGCCCAGAGCGACAGGGGGAGAGCTCCTACAATGAGCAGTTCTTC

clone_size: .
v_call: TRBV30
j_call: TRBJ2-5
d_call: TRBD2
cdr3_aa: CAWSVRSREELGWQETQYF
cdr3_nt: TGTGCCTGGAGTGTACGGTCGCGGGAGGAGCTCGGGTGGCAAGAGACCCAGTACTTC

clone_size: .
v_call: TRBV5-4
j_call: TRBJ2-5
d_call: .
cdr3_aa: CASSFLTGEETQYF
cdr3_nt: TGTGCCAGCAGCTTTCTTACGGGAGAAGAGACCCAGTACTTC